These T cell receptor beta chains were read from a single sample in a study of OX40 agonist ivuxolimab in advanced cancers. Generated by immunoSEQ multiplex PCR, the TCRdb table keeps only in-frame clones and is missing some. The sample lists 53,000 or so clones; more than 75% were seen once. The sequenced sample was CD4+ or CD8+ T cells sorted from blood, obtained in a trial of the OX40 agonist ivuxolimab. The receptors come from an adult with an advanced solid tumor such as melanoma, head and neck, liver or kidney cancer. Both conserved end residues are part of each CDR3. A D gene is named only where the DNA matches it firmly. Clone size is given for some rows only: seen once, a few or many times, or a class if the clone is expanded.

size,J,D,V,DNA,CDR3
-,TRBJ1-3,-,TRBV4-1,TGCGCCAGCGGAATAAACACCATATATTTT,CASGINTIYF
-,TRBJ2-5,-,TRBV4-1,TGCGCCAGCAGCCACGAGGGCGTAAGAGGTCGGCAAGAGACCCAGTACTTC,CASSHEGVRGRQETQYF
-,TRBJ1-4,TRBD1,TRBV19,TGTGCCAGTAGTGCGACAGGGCCCTTTAATGAAAAACTGTTTTTT,CASSATGPFNEKLFF
-,TRBJ1-1,TRBD1,TRBV2,TGTGCCAGCACCAGGACAGGGGTAACTGAAGCTTTCTTT,CASTRTGVTEAFF
-,TRBJ1-5,-,TRBV2,TGTGCCAGCAGGGGGGGCAGGGGCCAGCCCCAGCATTTT,CASRGGRGQPQHF
-,TRBJ2-7,-,TRBV11-2,TGTGCCAGCAGCTTAAATAGGGGTTCCGCCTACGAGCAGTACTTC,CASSLNRGSAYEQYF
few,TRBJ1-6,TRBD1,TRBV28,TGTGCCAGCAGTACGACAGGGACCATTTCACCCCTCCACTTT,CASSTTGTISPLHF
-,TRBJ2-3,TRBD2,TRBV27,TGTGCCAGCAGTCCATTGGCGGGGGGGTTCACAGATACGCAGTATTTT,CASSPLAGGFTDTQYF
-,TRBJ1-3,-,TRBV30,TGTGCCTGGAGTGTACCGGGGGGCGCGAGGGGAAACACCATATATTTT,CAWSVPGGARGNTIYF
-,TRBJ2-2,-,TRBV5-1,TGCGCCAGCAGCTTGGTAGTAGCCGCTTCCGCCGGGGAGCTGTTTTTT,CASSLVVAASAGELFF
-,TRBJ1-1,-,TRBV10-1,TGCGCCAGCTCTTCGGTAGGGGGCACTGAAGCTTTCTTT,CASSSVGGTEAFF
-,TRBJ2-7,-,TRBV5-8,TGTGCCAGCAGCCGACGGAGCTCCTACGAGCAGTACTTC,CASSRRSSYEQYF
-,TRBJ1-5,-,TRBV19,TGTGCCACTAATACAGCGTTGAGCAATCAGCCCCAGCATTTT,CATNTALSNQPQHF
-,TRBJ1-5,-,TRBV27,TGTGCCAGCGATCCACAGCCCCAGCATTTT,CASDPQPQHF
-,TRBJ1-1,-,TRBV11-2,TGTGCCAGCAGCTTATCTTCACCGAACACTGAAGCTTTCTTT,CASSLSSPNTEAFF
-,TRBJ1-4,-,TRBV20-1,TGCAGTGCCATGCTGGGTGAAAAACTGTTTTTT,CSAMLGEKLFF
few,TRBJ2-1,TRBD1,TRBV5-6,TGTGCCAGCAGCCCCGGGACAGGGCTAAGGAATGAGCAGTTCTTC,CASSPGTGLRNEQFF
-,TRBJ2-1,TRBD2,TRBV15,TGTGCCACCAGCCCTCGGACTAGCGTCGGTAATGAGCAGTTCTTC,CATSPRTSVGNEQFF
-,TRBJ2-2,TRBD1,TRBV25-1,TGTGCCAGCAGTTTCGGGACAGGGGTCGGGGAGCTGTTTTTT,CASSFGTGVGELFF
-,TRBJ1-6,-,TRBV6-5,TGTGCCAGCAAACGTAGCTCCTATAATTCACCCCTCCACTTT,CASKRSSYNSPLHF
few,TRBJ1-2,-,TRBV7-9,TGTGCCAGCAGCTTAGGAGAGGCCGGCTATGGCTACACCTTC,CASSLGEAGYGYTF
-,TRBJ2-1,-,TRBV10-2,TGCGCCAGCAGATCTGATTACAATGAGCAGTTCTTC,CASRSDYNEQFF
-,TRBJ2-7,-,TRBV2,TGTGCCAGCACGTACCAGCGAGCGACCTACGAGCAGTACTTC,CASTYQRATYEQYF
-,TRBJ1-2,-,TRBV6-6,TGTGCCACCAAGGCCCCGGGATCGAACTATGGCTACACCTTC,CATKAPGSNYGYTF
-,TRBJ1-3,-,TRBV11-2,TGTGCCAGCAGCTCCCCAGGTTACGGTGGAAACACCATATATTTT,CASSSPGYGGNTIYF
-,TRBJ1-4,-,TRBV5-5,TGTGCCAGCAGCCTCCTCCGGGGCGAGGAACTGTTTTTT,CASSLLRGEELFF
-,TRBJ2-5,-,TRBV14,TGTGCCAGCAGCAAGACGCAAGGGGTGAGGAACTTC,CASSKTQGVRNF
few,TRBJ1-3,-,TRBV18,TGTGCCAGCTCACCAGCGGGCTCTGGAAACACCATATATTTT,CASSPAGSGNTIYF
-,TRBJ1-2,-,TRBV28,TGTGCCAGCAGACCTTCGACATCCACCTACGGCTACACCTTC,CASRPSTSTYGYTF
once,TRBJ1-5,TRBD1,TRBV7-8,TGTGCCAGCAGCCCCCCAGACAGGGGGCTGAATCAGCCCCAGCATTTT,CASSPPDRGLNQPQHF
-,TRBJ1-4,-,TRBV11-2,TGTGCCAGCAGCCCAGGACGGTCCATTGAAAAACTGTTTTTT,CASSPGRSIEKLFF
few,TRBJ1-2,-,TRBV28,TGTGCCAGTGGCCGTTTGTATGGCTACACCTTC,CASGRLYGYTF
once,TRBJ1-2,-,TRBV5-6,TGTGCCAGCAGCCAGGGGATCAACTATGGCTACACCTTC,CASSQGINYGYTF
-,TRBJ2-5,-,TRBV28,TGTGCCAGCAGGGCCGGGACGACCTTCGAAGAGACCCAGTACTTC,CASRAGTTFEETQYF
-,TRBJ2-5,-,TRBV12-5,TGTGCTAGTGGTTTGGGGTCAGAGACCCAGTACTTC,CASGLGSETQYF
few,TRBJ1-3,-,TRBV6-1,TGTGCCAGCCACCGGCACTCCGGGGACACCATATATTTT,CASHRHSGDTIYF
once,TRBJ1-5,-,TRBV19,TGTGCCAGTAGTATAGATGGGGAATTTAGCAATCAGCCCCAGCATTTT,CASSIDGEFSNQPQHF
few,TRBJ1-5,-,TRBV27,TGTGCCAGCAGTAGGAGCCATCAGCCCCAGCATTTT,CASSRSHQPQHF
-,TRBJ1-2,-,TRBV19,TGTGCCAGTAGTACCGGACAGAGAGGCTATGGCTACACCTTC,CASSTGQRGYGYTF
-,TRBJ2-2,-,TRBV19,TGTGCCAGTACCCCGGGGCGTGGAGGCCTGCTAGAATACACCGGGGAGCTGTTTTTT,CASTPGRGGLLEYTGELFF
-,TRBJ2-7,-,TRBV30,TGTGCCTGGAGTGCCGGCGGGCCCGAGCAGTACTTC,CAWSAGGPEQYF
-,TRBJ2-7,-,TRBV29-1,TGCAGCGCTACCAAGAACCTACCCCCCTACGAGCAGTACTTC,CSATKNLPPYEQYF
-,TRBJ2-7,TRBD1,TRBV5-1,TGCGCCAGCAGCTTATCCTCCGGGACAGTTTCCTACGAGCAGTACTTC,CASSLSSGTVSYEQYF
-,TRBJ1-3,-,TRBV30,TGTGCCTGGAGTGTGTGTGTCAGTGTCTCTGGAAACACCATATATTTT,CAWSVCVSVSGNTIYF
-,TRBJ2-6,-,TRBV18,TGTGCCAGCTCACCAGCGGGGGCCCTCTCTGGGGCCAACGTCCTGACTTTC,CASSPAGALSGANVLTF
-,TRBJ2-6,TRBD1,TRBV5-1,TGCGCCAGCAGCCCTATTTTAGGGACAGGAACCTCTGGGGCCAACGTCCTGACTTTC,CASSPILGTGTSGANVLTF
once,TRBJ2-1,TRBD2,TRBV9,TGTGCCAGCAGCGTTGGGACTAGCGGGCGTGAGCAGTTCTTC,CASSVGTSGREQFF
-,TRBJ1-2,-,TRBV7-9,TGTGCCAGCAGCTCTACAGCGACCTATGGCTACACCTTC,CASSSTATYGYTF